These 3 T cell receptor beta chains originate from one sample sequenced in a study of identifying expanded T cells in peripheral blood. Generated by immunoSEQ multiplex PCR, the TCRdb table keeps only in-frame clones and is missing some. The sample holds around 130,000 clones; roughly 90% are singletons and the top ten take about 8%. The sample was blood. The receptors originated from a person aged 18 to 75 in good health.

This rearrangement joins TRBV27 to TRBJ1-5; 8 bases are shared with TRBD1. V was clipped by 6 bases and J by 0 bases; unmatched bases: 10. Germline V lookup: CDR1 MNHEY, CDR2 SMNVEV (reference sequence). The CDR3 is 17 amino acids. CDR3 sequence (DNA): TGTGCCAGCAGCGGGGGGTCAGGGGGCCGTAGCAATCAGCCCCAGCATTTT. Amino acid sequence: CASSGGSGGRSNQPQHF.

This clone was recorded a few times. The J gene is TRBJ2-3, the V gene TRBV6-5; 7 bases match TRBD2. The CDR3 length is 15 residues. V gave up 5 bases and J gave up 2 bases; unmatched junction bases: 7. Germline CDR1 MNHEY, CDR2 SVGAGI. The CDR3 DNA reads TGTGCCAGCAGTCCCCTAGCGGAGCCCACAGATACGCAGTATTTT. As protein: CASSPLAEPTDTQYF.

The chain combines TRBV28 with TRBJ1-5; unclear D gene. Germline CDR1 and CDR2: MDHEN and SYDVKM. CDR3 length equals 12 residues. The V and J ends lost 2 bases and 7 bases respectively, with 6 bases between them. The CDR3 loop reads CASSLPAQPQHF. The CDR3 region has the DNA TGTGCCAGCAGTTTACCCGCCCAGCCCCAGCATTTT.